This T cell receptor beta chain was sequenced for a study of T cell responses to AZD1222 COVID-19 vaccine. Pooling was applied to second doses at about 4 or about 12 weeks. This clone was recorded many times. Its antigen is currently unknown. The junction departs from the called germline gene at one end, perhaps through a read error. Sequencing used immunoSEQ multiplex PCR; TCRdb keeps in-frame clones, though not all of them. The data hold 100,000 to 150,000 clones, with about 91% observed a single time. Study findings and constraints: Repertoires in all cases were sampled only once the peak T cell response had passed. White British people made up most donors, females outnumbered males, and clonal diversity was possibly underestimated. Baseline testing showed seropositivity in only five or six AZD1222 recipients.

Sample: peripheral blood, taken 28 days after the second AZD1222 dose. The receptor was derived from an adult who received the AZD1222 COVID-19 vaccine.

CDR3 loop: CASSLDSITDTQYF. As DNA, the CDR3 is TGCGCCAGCAGTTTGGACTCCATCACAGATACGCAGTATTTT. The rearrangement joins TRBV5-1 to TRBJ2-3; D perhaps matches TRBD2 (5 bases). CDR1 is SGHRS, CDR2 YFSETQ, per germline. The CDR3 is 14 residues long. The complete variable domain, with remaining parts taken from reference TRBV5-1 and TRBJ2-3, reads KAGVTQTPRYLIKTRGQQVTLSCSPISGHRSVSWYQQTPGQGLQFLFEYFSETQRNKGNFPGRFSGRQFSNSRSEMNVSTLELGDSALYLCASSLDSITDTQYFGPGTRLTVL.